This T cell receptor beta chain stems from a study of shared clonotypes between healthy human individuals. The germline V gene encodes CDR1 SGHTS and CDR2 YDEGEE. The CDR3 contains 15 residues. With V trimmed by 0 bases and J by 3 bases, 6 bases remained unmatched. Data came from immunoSEQ multiplex PCR; TCRdb stores just in-frame clones and leaves some out. The sample lists millions of clones, just over 90% seen once, with under 0.15% in the top ten. Study observations and caveats: Non-shared clonotypes had lower generation probabilities than those shared by all four donors.

Nashville, Tennessee was home to all donors, who were Caucasian adults. Turning to this clone: Antigen unknown.

The sample consisted of naive CD4+ T cells sorted from blood. Subset specified: CD45RA+ positively selected. This receptor was taken from a young man in good health. V is TRBV5-8 and J is TRBJ2-7, with 7 bases matching TRBD1. CDR3 bases: TGTGCCAGCAGCTTGGGACAGGGCCTCGTCTACGAGCAGTACTTC. Its translation is CASSLGQGLVYEQYF.